The 16 T cell receptor beta chains given below trace back to one sample, sequenced in a study of CD8 T cells in ankylosing spondylitis. One entry per CDR3 protein, called by TCRdb with MiXCR from the 5' RACE reads. Of about 360,000 distinct CDR3 sequences in the sample, approximately 22% were seen once. Sequenced: blood, either unsorted or a sorted T cell fraction (not recorded which). The receptors were gathered from a male donor with ankylosing spondylitis or in good health (not recorded which).

The chain combines TRBV14 with TRBJ2-7; maybe TRBD2 (5 bases). The CDR3 has 16 residues. The V and J ends lost 4 bases and 0 bases respectively, with 16 bases between them. Germline CDR1 is SGHDN and CDR2 is FVKESK. Written as DNA, the CDR3 is TGTGCCAGCAGCCGCCTTGGAGGCTTAAGCTCCTACGAGCAGTACTTC. Amino acid sequence: CASSRLGGLSSYEQYF. The full variable domain, rest sourced from reference TRBV14 and TRBJ2-7, is EAGVTQFPSHSVIEKGQTVTLRCDPISGHDNLYWYRRVMGKEIKFLLHFVKESKQDESGMPNNRFLAERTGGTYSTLKVQPAELEDSGVYFCASSRLGGLSSYEQYFGPGTRLTVT.

The V and J genes are TRBV20-1 and TRBJ2-3, with 10 nucleotides matching TRBD2. The length of the CDR3 is 16 residues. Looked up from germline, CDR1 is DFQATT and CDR2 is SNEGSKA (reference sequence). The ends lost 2 bases at V and 2 bases at J; junction bases unmatched: 7. The CDR3 bases are TGCAGTGCTAGAAGCCCCACTAGCGGGGACACAGATACGCAGTATTTT. Translating gives CSARSPTSGDTDTQYF.

This chain links TRBV7-8 with TRBJ2-3, with TRBD1 matching over 7 bases. The CDR3 sequence is 17 residues long. Germline V gene data show CDR1 as SGHVS and CDR2 as FQNEAQ. J lost 2 bases, V lost 2 bases, and 10 bases had no gene match. The CDR3 bases are TGTGCCAGCAGCTTATTTGGTGGGACAGAGAACACAGATACGCAGTATTTT. Translation: CASSLFGGTENTDTQYF.

This rearrangement joins TRBV3-1 to TRBJ2-2; 9 bases line up with TRBD1. The junction had 5 bases not matched to a gene; V was cut back by 4 bases and J by 2 bases. Germline V CDR1 and CDR2: LGHDT, YNNKEL (reference sequence). The CDR3 covers 16 residues. DNA of the CDR3: TGTGCCAGCAGCCTAGGGACAGGGACCAACACCGGGGAGCTGTTTTTT. Its protein product is CASSLGTGTNTGELFF.

The genes are TRBV18 and TRBJ2-7, with D unclear. Germline CDR1 is KGHSH and CDR2 is LQKENI. The CDR3 extends over 16 amino acids. Trimming took off 3 bases at V and 3 bases at J, with 18 bases between the two ends. The CDR3, as DNA: TGTGCCAGCTCACCGGGTCCCCGGGCCTTAGACTACGAGCAGTACTTC. Its translation: CASSPGPRALDYEQYF.

This clonotype appeared a few times. This rearrangement joins TRBV9 to TRBJ2-3, with 8 bases lining up with TRBD2. Germline V CDR1 and CDR2: SGDLS, YYNGEE. V was pared by 1 base and J by 0 bases, with 4 bases of the junction left unmatched. There are 16 residues in the CDR3. The DNA for the CDR3 is TGTGCCAGCAGCGTACCTCTAGCGGGTAGCACAGATACGCAGTATTTT. This gives the protein CASSVPLAGSTDTQYF.

The rearrangement uses TRBV2 and TRBJ2-1; D gene uncertain. From germline, CDR1 is SNHLY and CDR2 FYNNEI. This CDR3 region has 17 residues. Here the CDR3 reads CTCSPGPDLGIYNEQFF. The CDR3 bases are TGTACCTGCAGTCCGGGCCCGGACCTAGGGATTTACAATGAGCAGTTCTTC.

The V gene is TRBV5-1, the J gene TRBJ2-3; no firm D call. Germline V CDR1 and CDR2: SGHRS, YFSETQ. CDR3 length: 18 amino acids. The V end lost 2 bases, the J end lost 4 bases, and 23 bases lay between the germline ends. This CDR3 reads CASSLSALEKIEADTQYF. In DNA, the CDR3 is TGCGCCAGCAGCTTAAGCGCTCTGGAGAAAATTGAAGCAGATACGCAGTATTTT.

This clonotype was seen a handful of times. CDR3 amino acids: CSVAGGSSYEQYF. The CDR3 nucleotides read TGCAGCGTTGCCGGGGGCAGCTCCTACGAGCAGTACTTC. V usage is TRBV29-1 and J usage is TRBJ2-7; D tentatively reads TRBD1 or TRBD2 (6 bases each). Germline CDR1 and CDR2: SQVTM and ANQGSEA. This CDR3 spans 13 amino acids. Trimming shortened V by 4 bases and J by 0 bases, and 10 bases separated the two germline ends.

This clonotype was detected a few times. The chain employs TRBV27 and TRBJ2-3, with D perhaps being TRBD1 or TRBD2 (6 bases each). Germline CDR1 is MNHEY and CDR2 is SMNVEV (reference sequence). V lost 3 bases and J 1 base, leaving 14 bases between the germline ends. This CDR3 is 16 amino acids long. CDR3 sequence: CASSFTGALGTDTQYF. CDR3 DNA: TGTGCCAGCAGTTTTACGGGGGCGCTTGGCACAGATACGCAGTATTTT.

The gene calls are TRBV7-9 and TRBJ2-7; D unresolved. This CDR3 is built from 12 residues. V lost 6 bases and J 0 bases, leaving 6 bases between the germline ends. Per the germline V gene, CDR1 is SEHNR and CDR2 is FQNEAQ (reference sequence). The CDR3 loop reads CASRASSYEQYF. DNA of the CDR3: TGTGCCAGCAGGGCCAGCTCCTACGAGCAGTACTTC.

This clonotype was picked up a small number of times. J is TRBJ2-3 and V is TRBV28; 10 bases agree with TRBD2. V shed 6 bases, J shed 0 bases, and the junction held 9 bases outside the gene matches. Germline CDR1 reads MDHEN; CDR2 reads SYDVKM. The CDR3 loop spans 17 amino acids. The CDR3 DNA is TGTGCCAGCAGCACAAGAGAGCGGGGGGGTAGCACAGATACGCAGTATTTT. Its protein product is CASSTRERGGSTDTQYF. The full variable domain, in which reference TRBV28 and TRBJ2-3 provide the parts outside the CDR3, is DVKVTQSSRYLVKRTGEKVFLECVQDMDHENMFWYRQDPGLGLRLIYFSYDVKMKEKGDIPEGYSVSREKKERFSLILESASTNQTSMYLCASSTRERGGSTDTQYFGPGTRLTVL.

V gene TRBV14 combines with J gene TRBJ2-1, with 8 bases that match TRBD1. Germline V CDR1 and CDR2: SGHDN, FVKESK. CDR3 length: 15 residues. The junction had 10 bases not matched to a gene; V was cut back by 5 bases and J by 7 bases. The CDR3 sequence is CASSSTGTGLNEQFF. The CDR3, as DNA: TGTGCCAGCAGCTCCACCGGGACAGGTCTGAATGAGCAGTTCTTC.

The V call is TRBV4-1, the J call TRBJ2-2, with no clear D. The CDR3 extends over 15 amino acids. V shed 1 base and J shed 5 bases, with 11 bases lying between them. Germline CDR1 MGHRA, CDR2 YSYEKL. As DNA, the CDR3 is TGCGCCAGCAGCCAAGCCCGAGCGACTACCGGGGAGCTGTTTTTT. Its translation is CASSQARATTGELFF.

V is TRBV29-1 and J is TRBJ2-2, with D perhaps matching TRBD1 (6 bases). Germline V gives CDR1 SQVTM, CDR2 ANQGSEA. V was clipped by 6 bases and J by 4 bases, with 18 bases between them. The CDR3 spans 15 residues. The chain's CDR3 is CSVGPGHSFTGELFF. In DNA, the CDR3 is TGCAGCGTCGGTCCGGGACATAGTTTCACCGGGGAGCTGTTTTTT.

This clonotype was detected a few times. The chain is built from TRBV7-3 and TRBJ1-2; tentatively, D is TRBD1 (5 bases). This CDR3 has 14 residues. Germline assignment: CDR1 SGHTA and CDR2 FQGTGA. Trimming left V 5 bases short and J 6 bases short, with 16 bases between. The CDR3 coding sequence is TGTGCCAGCAGCCCTCAGGGTCCTTTACATGGCTACACCTTC. Translating it yields CASSPQGPLHGYTF.